This TCR beta chain comes out of a study of CXCR3-negative and CXCR3-positive naive CD8 T cells. Study-wide points: Diversity ran similarly high across both naive subsets but far lower in memory CD8+ cells.

Germline CDR1 and CDR2: MNHEY and SVGEGT. The CDR3 is made up of 17 amino acids. Carrying UMI labels, the TRB cDNA libraries were prepared through 5' RACE. TCRdb reprocessed the 5' RACE reads, keeping one entry per CDR3 protein, no DNA. This listing includes roughly 28,000 distinct CDR3 sequences. As regards this clonotype: Its target is not known.

Sequenced material: memory CD8+ T cells from blood. This TCR was sampled from a human donor in good health. Some clones in this sample may be carry-over from other donors' samples. The J gene is TRBJ2-1, the V gene TRBV6-2 or TRBV6-3; TCRdb's D gene call, TRBD2, goes unchecked for lack of DNA. The CDR3 reads CASSYLPSGGTYNEQFF.